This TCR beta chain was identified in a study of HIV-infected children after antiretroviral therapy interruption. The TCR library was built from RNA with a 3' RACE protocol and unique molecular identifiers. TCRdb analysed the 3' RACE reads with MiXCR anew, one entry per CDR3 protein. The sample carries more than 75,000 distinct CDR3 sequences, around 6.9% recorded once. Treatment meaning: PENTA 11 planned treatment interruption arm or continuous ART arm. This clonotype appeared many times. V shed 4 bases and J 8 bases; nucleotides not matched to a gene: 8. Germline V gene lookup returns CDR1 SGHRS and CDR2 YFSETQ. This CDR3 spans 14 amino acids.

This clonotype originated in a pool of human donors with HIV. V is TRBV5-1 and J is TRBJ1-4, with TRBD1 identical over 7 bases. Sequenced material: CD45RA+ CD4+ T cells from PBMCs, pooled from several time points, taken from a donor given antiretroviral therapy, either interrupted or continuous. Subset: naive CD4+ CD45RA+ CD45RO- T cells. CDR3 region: CASSADRVSEKLFF. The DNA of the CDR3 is TGCGCCAGCAGCGCCGACAGGGTTTCGGAAAAACTGTTTTTT.